This T cell receptor (beta chain) was profiled in a study of T cells after posttransplantation cyclophosphamide. Trimming stripped 4 bases from V and 8 bases from J, with 16 bases between. The germline gives CDR1 SGHRS, CDR2 YFSETQ. The CDR3 spans 14 residues. Cyclophosphamide on days +3 and +4 followed busulfan-fludarabine conditioning and a marrow graft. Clones were read by immunoSEQ multiplex PCR, and TCRdb kept only the in-frame ones, dropping some. The sample contains 5,000 or so clones, over 70% of which appear only once. The clonotype comes from a male patient in his 50s who received an allogeneic stem cell transplant from a related donor and was CMV-positive. The T cells may come from the graft donor. The input for sequencing was PBMCs, taken after allogeneic stem cell transplant with posttransplant cyclophosphamide. The chain combines TRBV5-1 with TRBJ2-1; D unresolved. CDR3: CASSLTVEAHEQFF. CDR3 nucleotide sequence: TGCGCCAGCAGCCTCACGGTTGAGGCCCATGAGCAGTTCTTC.